This passage covers 17 T cell receptor beta chains from one sample sequenced in a study of technical replicates of blood from a handful of donors. This table comes from immunoSEQ multiplex PCR, and its TCRdb copy is limited to in-frame clones, with some not included. The table records 75,000 to 95,000 clones, 90% to 95% of them present only once. The source material was T cells isolated from PBMCs. The receptors stem from a human donor in good health.

This rearrangement joins TRBV9 to TRBJ2-2; 11 bases match TRBD1. In germline, CDR1 is SGDLS, CDR2 YYNGEE. This CDR3 is 16 amino acids long. After removal of 4 bases from V and 3 bases from J, the junction contained 5 bases not matched to a gene. CDR3 sequence reads: CASSPRDRGDTGELFF. The CDR3 region has the DNA TGTGCCAGCAGCCCGCGGGACAGGGGGGACACCGGGGAGCTGTTTTTT.

This chain uses TRBV14 with TRBJ2-1; D uncertain. The germline V gene encodes CDR1 SGHDN and CDR2 FVKESK. This CDR3 region has 13 residues. Trimming cost V 4 bases and J 4 bases, with 8 bases left between them. The CDR3 sequence: CASSPDMYNEQFF. The CDR3 DNA follows: TGTGCCAGCAGCCCAGACATGTACAATGAGCAGTTCTTC.

This chain connects TRBV14 to TRBJ2-2; 7 bases are a match to TRBD2. V shed 3 bases and J 6 bases; nucleotides not matched to a gene: 7. The germline V gene encodes CDR1 SGHDN and CDR2 FVKESK. This CDR3 contains 15 residues. The chain's CDR3 is CASSHREVLSGELFF. CDR3 nucleotide sequence: TGTGCCAGCAGCCACCGGGAGGTTTTGTCCGGGGAGCTGTTTTTT.

This clone was detected only once. The chain has TRBV15 and TRBJ1-3, with D maybe TRBD1 (6 bases). The germline V gene has CDR1 LNHNV and CDR2 YYDKDF (reference sequence). The germline V and J ends were trimmed by 3 bases and 0 bases, with 9 bases remaining between them. This CDR3 is 15 amino acids long. CDR3 bases: TGTGCCACCAGCAGGGACAGTTTCTCTGGAAACACCATATATTTT. Translating gives CATSRDSFSGNTIYF.

This clone was seen just once. The V and J genes are TRBV2 and TRBJ2-7, with 7 bases that match TRBD1. Trimming removed 7 bases from V and 2 bases from J; junction bases left unmatched: 8. Germline assignment: CDR1 SNHLY and CDR2 FYNNEI. CDR3 size: 14 residues. The CDR3 bases are TGTGCCAGCAATGCCGGGACAGCGACCTACGAGCAGTACTTC. Translation: CASNAGTATYEQYF.

The chain recombines TRBV10-1 with TRBJ2-1, with TRBD1 as a possible D gene (5 bases). Germline V CDR1 and CDR2: WNHNN, SYGVQD (reference sequence). The CDR3 consists of 14 residues. Trimming stripped 6 bases from V and 3 bases from J, with 12 bases between. As DNA, the CDR3 is TGCGCCAGCAGAAAAGGGGCTGGCTACAATGAGCAGTTCTTC. Encoded protein: CASRKGAGYNEQFF.

This clone was seen once. This rearrangement joins TRBV27 to TRBJ1-4, with 7 nucleotides matching TRBD1. This CDR3 is 16 amino acids long. V was clipped by 5 bases and J by 5 bases; unmatched bases: 11. Germline V gene sequence: CDR1 MNHEY, CDR2 SMNVEV (reference sequence). The CDR3 DNA follows: TGTGCCAGCAGTCGACAGGGCGGTCCCTACAATGAAAAACTGTTTTTT. Encoded protein: CASSRQGGPYNEKLFF.

V is TRBV6-6 and J is TRBJ2-1, with D maybe TRBD2 (6 bases). V lost 6 bases, J lost 0 bases, and 12 bases lay in between. Germline lookup yields CDR1 MNHNY and CDR2 SVGAGI (reference sequence). The CDR3 extends over 15 amino acids. Here the CDR3 reads CASSISGSSYNEQFF. CDR3 nucleotides: TGTGCCAGCAGCATTAGCGGTAGCTCCTACAATGAGCAGTTCTTC.

The rearrangement joins TRBV28 to TRBJ2-6; D might be TRBD1 (6 bases). Trimming took 5 bases from V and 4 from J, leaving 12 bases between them. The germline gives CDR1 MDHEN, CDR2 SYDVKM. The CDR3 is made up of 15 amino acids. The CDR3 DNA reads TGTGCCAGCAGTCCTACAGGGTTCGGGGCCAACGTCCTGACTTTC. It is translated as CASSPTGFGANVLTF.

This chain links TRBV28 with TRBJ2-1; the match to TRBD2 covers 12 bases. Trimming at V came to 3 bases and at J to 10 bases, leaving 7 bases not matched to a gene. The CDR3 contains 15 residues. In germline, CDR1 is MDHEN, CDR2 SYDVKM. DNA for the CDR3: TGTGCCAGCAGTTTCCGACTAGCGGGAGTAGGGGAGCAGTTCTTC. Amino acid sequence: CASSFRLAGVGEQFF.

The chain links TRBV19 to TRBJ2-7; D may be TRBD1 (6 bases). The V end lost 5 bases, the J end lost 6 bases, and 8 bases lay between the germline ends. The CDR3 has 11 amino acids. In germline, CDR1 is LNHDA, CDR2 SQIVND (reference sequence). CDR3 residues: CASSGDTEQYF. The CDR3 coding sequence is TGTGCCAGTAGTGGGGACACCGAGCAGTACTTC.

This clone appeared once. J is TRBJ2-7 and V is TRBV11-2, with 9 positions matching TRBD1. The CDR3 spans 15 residues. Germline CDR1 SGHAT, CDR2 FQNNGV. The V segment lost 5 bases and the J segment 6 bases; nucleotides outside the gene matches: 11. In DNA, the CDR3 is TGTGCCAGCAGCGGTACCGGGACAGGGCACCTCGAGCAGTACTTC. This gives the protein CASSGTGTGHLEQYF. Complete variable domain (other parts from reference TRBV11-2 and TRBJ2-7): EAGVAQSPRYKIIEKRQSVAFWCNPISGHATLYWYQQILGQGPKLLIQFQNNGVVDDSQLPKDRFSAERLKGVDSTLKIQPAKLEDSAVYLCASSGTGTGHLEQYFGPGTRLTVT.

The gene calls are TRBV15 and TRBJ1-2; D call uncertain. The CDR3 totals 14 residues. Trimming left V 0 bases short and J 4 bases short, with 9 bases between. The V gene's germline CDR1 is LNHNV and CDR2 YYDKDF (reference sequence). The CDR3 coding sequence is TGTGCCACCAGCAGAGATGGAGGTTTCTATGGCTACACCTTC. It encodes CATSRDGGFYGYTF.

The V call is TRBV6-5, the J call TRBJ1-2; D is ambiguous. The ends were cut back, 5 bases at V and 1 base at J, with 8 bases in the middle. Germline V gene lookup returns CDR1 MNHEY and CDR2 SVGAGI. CDR3 length equals 13 residues. CDR3 region: CASSLRGNYGYTF. The CDR3 region has the DNA TGTGCCAGCAGTCTCCGGGGTAACTATGGCTACACCTTC.

DNA for the CDR3: TGTGCCTCCGACCAAGATTCGGGTTATAATTCACCCCTCCACTTT. Its protein is CASDQDSGYNSPLHF. This chain joins TRBV30 and TRBJ1-6; D unresolved. The germline V and J ends were trimmed by 7 bases and 4 bases, with 17 bases remaining between them. The CDR3 consists of 15 residues. CDR1 is GTSNPN, CDR2 SVGIG, per germline (reference sequence).

The genes are TRBV6-1 and TRBJ2-3; TRBD2 aligns across 7 bases. This CDR3 contains 14 residues. Per the germline V gene, CDR1 is MNHNS and CDR2 is SASEGT. J was trimmed by 4 bases and V by 4 bases; bases with no gene match: 5. Written as DNA, the CDR3 is TGTGCCAGCAGTGCCGGGACTATCGCAGATACGCAGTATTTT. The encoded protein is CASSAGTIADTQYF.

This clone turned up a few times. The chain is built from TRBV30 and TRBJ1-1; D unclear. The CDR3 sequence is 12 residues long. V was pared by 2 bases and J by 1 base, with 5 bases between. Germline V lookup: CDR1 GTSNPN, CDR2 SVGIG (reference sequence). CDR3 DNA sequence: TGTGCCTGGAGTCTTAGGAACACTGAAGCTTTCTTT. It specifies CAWSLRNTEAFF.